These 10 T cell receptor beta chains share one sample of origin, sequenced in a study of blood T cell repertoires in COVID-19. Sequencing was performed with immunoSEQ multiplex PCR; in TCRdb, only in-frame clones are kept and a portion is missing. The sample holds about 90,000 clones, more than 65% seen once. The sequenced sample consisted of peripheral blood. Receptors were obtained from a man in his fifties or sixties with acute or convalescent COVID-19.

The chain recombines TRBV5-1 with TRBJ2-5; 8 bases line up with TRBD1. CDR3 size: 15 residues. Germline CDR1 reads SGHRS; CDR2 reads YFSETQ. J was trimmed by 5 bases and V by 4 bases; bases with no gene match: 10. Here the CDR3 DNA reads TGCGCCAGCAGCCGGGCGGACAGGGCGAAGGAGACCCAGTACTTC. Translation: CASSRADRAKETQYF. The full variable domain, its missing parts supplied by reference TRBV5-1 and TRBJ2-5, is KAGVTQTPRYLIKTRGQQVTLSCSPISGHRSVSWYQQTPGQGLQFLFEYFSETQRNKGNFPGRFSGRQFSNSRSEMNVSTLELGDSALYLCASSRADRAKETQYFGPGTRLLVL.

The chain carries TRBV6-5 and TRBJ1-1, with D perhaps TRBD1 (5 bases). V was trimmed by 8 bases and J by 1 base, leaving 14 bases between them. From germline, CDR1 is MNHEY and CDR2 SVGAGI. The CDR3 contains 14 residues. As DNA, the CDR3 is TGTGCCAGCCTCCCCTCCCAGGGGAACACTGAAGCTTTCTTT. It translates to CASLPSQGNTEAFF.

The genes are TRBV27 and TRBJ2-7, with TRBD2 matching 10 bases. This CDR3 spans 18 amino acids. CDR1 is MNHEY, CDR2 SMNVEV, per germline (reference sequence). V shed 7 bases, J shed 5 bases, and the junction held 20 bases outside the gene matches. The CDR3 coding sequence is TGTGCCAGCACCGGGGTTCAGGCTAGCGGGGGTCACATCCACGAGCAGTACTTC. Encoded protein: CASTGVQASGGHIHEQYF.

The chain links TRBV2 to TRBJ2-7; possible D gene TRBD1, 5 bases. Trimming stripped 4 bases from V and 4 bases from J, with 5 bases between. Germline V gene data show CDR1 as SNHLY and CDR2 as FYNNEI. The CDR3 has 11 amino acids. The CDR3 sequence: CASSGQYEQYF. For the CDR3, the DNA is TGTGCCAGCAGTGGACAGTACGAGCAGTACTTC.

CDR3 nucleotides: TGTGCCAGCAGTGGAGGGATGGGGGCAGGGACTGAAGCTTTCTTT. Protein: CASSGGMGAGTEAFF. This chain connects TRBV2 to TRBJ1-1; tentatively, D is TRBD1 (6 bases). V was clipped by 4 bases and J by 5 bases, with 17 bases between them. In germline, CDR1 is SNHLY, CDR2 FYNNEI. This CDR3 is built from 15 residues. The whole variable domain, remainder taken from reference TRBV2 and TRBJ1-1, is EPEVTQTPSHQVTQMGQEVILRCVPISNHLYFYWYRQILGQKVEFLVSFYNNEISEKSEIFDDQFSVERPDGSNFTLKIRSTKLEDSAMYFCASSGGMGAGTEAFFGQGTRLTVV.

V is TRBV2 and J is TRBJ2-5; 7 nucleotides match TRBD1. Germline V gene sequence: CDR1 SNHLY, CDR2 FYNNEI. Trimming took 4 bases from V and 5 from J; bases not matched to a gene: 4. The CDR3 is made up of 13 amino acids. The CDR3 coding sequence is TGTGCCAGCAGTGCGGGACAGAGGGAGACCCAGTACTTC. Translating gives CASSAGQRETQYF.

The chain uses TRBV2 and TRBJ2-3, with 9 bases matching TRBD2. Germline V gives CDR1 SNHLY, CDR2 FYNNEI. V shed 5 bases and J 2 bases; nucleotides not matched to a gene: 8. The CDR3 covers 16 residues. As DNA, the CDR3 is TGTGCCAGCAGTAGTGAGACTAGCGGATTCACAGATACGCAGTATTTT. This gives the protein CASSSETSGFTDTQYF.

The chain joins TRBV3-1 (or the pseudogene TRBV3-2) to TRBJ1-2; D might be TRBD1 (6 bases). Trimming stripped 4 bases from V and 4 bases from J, with 16 bases between. The CDR3 totals 15 residues. CDR1 and CDR2 from the germline V gene are LGHDT and YNNKEL (reference sequence). CDR3 bases: TGTGCCAGCAGCCCCCAGTCCCGAGGGGGCTATGGCTACACCTTC. This encodes CASSPQSRGGYGYTF.

The genes are TRBV5-4 and TRBJ2-5; TRBD2 is a possible D gene (6 bases). The CDR3 extends over 14 amino acids. Looked up from germline, CDR1 is SGHNT and CDR2 is YYREEE (reference sequence). V lost 1 base and J lost 4, with 11 bases in between. The CDR3 here is CASSLYGGAETQYF. DNA for the CDR3: TGTGCCAGCAGCTTGTATGGAGGGGCAGAGACCCAGTACTTC.

V gene TRBV5-4 combines with J gene TRBJ1-2; the match to TRBD1 covers 10 bases. J lost 4 bases, V lost 4 bases, and 10 bases had no gene match. This CDR3 comprises 16 residues. Germline CDR1 and CDR2: SGHNT and YYREEE (reference sequence). The CDR3 sequence is CASSPSRQGASYGYTF. The CDR3 nucleotides read TGTGCCAGCAGCCCGAGTCGACAGGGGGCAAGCTATGGCTACACCTTC.